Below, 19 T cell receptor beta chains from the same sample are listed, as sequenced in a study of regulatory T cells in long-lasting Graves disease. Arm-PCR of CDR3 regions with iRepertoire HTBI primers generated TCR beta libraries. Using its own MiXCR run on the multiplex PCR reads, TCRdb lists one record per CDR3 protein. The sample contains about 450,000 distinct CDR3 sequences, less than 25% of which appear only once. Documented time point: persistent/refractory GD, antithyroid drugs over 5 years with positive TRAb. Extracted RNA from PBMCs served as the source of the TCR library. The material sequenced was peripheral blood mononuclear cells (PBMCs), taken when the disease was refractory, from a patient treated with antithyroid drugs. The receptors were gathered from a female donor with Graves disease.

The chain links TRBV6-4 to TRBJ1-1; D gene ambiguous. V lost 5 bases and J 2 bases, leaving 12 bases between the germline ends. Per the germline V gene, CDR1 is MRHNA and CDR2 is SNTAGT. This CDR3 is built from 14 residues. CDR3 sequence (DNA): TGTGCCAGCAGTTACCCTGAAGAAAACACTGAAGCTTTCTTT. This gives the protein CASSYPEENTEAFF.

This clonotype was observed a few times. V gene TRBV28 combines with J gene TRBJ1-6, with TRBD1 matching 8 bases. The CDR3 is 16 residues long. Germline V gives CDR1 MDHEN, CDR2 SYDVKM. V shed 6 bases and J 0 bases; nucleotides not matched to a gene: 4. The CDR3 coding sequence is TGTGCCAGCAGAACTACAGGGGGCTCCTATAATTCACCCCTCCACTTT. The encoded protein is CASRTTGGSYNSPLHF.

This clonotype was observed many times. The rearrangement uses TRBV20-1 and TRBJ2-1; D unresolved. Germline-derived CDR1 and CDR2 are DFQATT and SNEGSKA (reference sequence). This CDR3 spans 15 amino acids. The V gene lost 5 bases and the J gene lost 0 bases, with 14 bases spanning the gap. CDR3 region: CSARKDASSYNEQFF. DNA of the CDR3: TGCAGTGCTCGTAAAGACGCTAGCTCCTACAATGAGCAGTTCTTC.

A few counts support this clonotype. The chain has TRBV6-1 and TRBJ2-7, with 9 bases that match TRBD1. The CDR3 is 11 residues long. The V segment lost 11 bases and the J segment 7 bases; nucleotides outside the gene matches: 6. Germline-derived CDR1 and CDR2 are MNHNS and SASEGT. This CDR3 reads CAVQGTGEQYF. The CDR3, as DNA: TGTGCCGTACAGGGGACAGGGGAGCAGTACTTC.

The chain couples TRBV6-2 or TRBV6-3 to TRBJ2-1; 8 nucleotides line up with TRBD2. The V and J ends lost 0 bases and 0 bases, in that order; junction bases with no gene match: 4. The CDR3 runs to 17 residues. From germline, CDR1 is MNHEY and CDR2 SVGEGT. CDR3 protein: CASSYSKSGSSYNEQFF. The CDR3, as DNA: TGTGCCAGCAGTTACTCGAAGAGCGGGAGCTCCTACAATGAGCAGTTCTTC.

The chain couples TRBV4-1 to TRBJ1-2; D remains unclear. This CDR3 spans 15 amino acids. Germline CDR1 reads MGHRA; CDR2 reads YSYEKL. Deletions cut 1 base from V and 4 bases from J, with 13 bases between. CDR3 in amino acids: CASSQVGERIYGYTF. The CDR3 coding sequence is TGCGCCAGCAGCCAAGTCGGGGAGAGGATCTATGGCTACACCTTC.

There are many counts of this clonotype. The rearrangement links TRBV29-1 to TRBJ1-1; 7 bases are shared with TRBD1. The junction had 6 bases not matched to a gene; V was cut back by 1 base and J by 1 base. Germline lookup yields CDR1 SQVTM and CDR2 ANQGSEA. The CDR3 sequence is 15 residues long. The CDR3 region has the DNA TGCAGCGTTGAAGGAAGACAGGGAGCGAACACTGAAGCTTTCTTT. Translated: CSVEGRQGANTEAFF.

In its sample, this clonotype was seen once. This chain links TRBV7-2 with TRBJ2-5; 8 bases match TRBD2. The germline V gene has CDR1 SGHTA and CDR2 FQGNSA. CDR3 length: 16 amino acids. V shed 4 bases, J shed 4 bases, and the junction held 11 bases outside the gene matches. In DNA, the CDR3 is TGTGCCAGCAGCTCGCCTCGGGGGGGGGGCCGAGAGACCCAGTACTTC. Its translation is CASSSPRGGGRETQYF.

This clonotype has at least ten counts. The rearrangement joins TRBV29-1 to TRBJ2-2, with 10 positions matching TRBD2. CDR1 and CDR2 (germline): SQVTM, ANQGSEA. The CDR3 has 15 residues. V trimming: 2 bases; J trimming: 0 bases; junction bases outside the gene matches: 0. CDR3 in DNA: TGCAGCGTTGAACTAGCGGGGGCGAACACCGGGGAGCTGTTTTTT. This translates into CSVELAGANTGELFF.

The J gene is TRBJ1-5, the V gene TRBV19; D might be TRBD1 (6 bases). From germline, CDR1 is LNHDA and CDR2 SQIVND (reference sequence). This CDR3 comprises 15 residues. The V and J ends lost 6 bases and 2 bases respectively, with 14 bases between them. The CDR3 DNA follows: TGTGCCAGTAGCACAGGGCTTTCGGGCAATCAGCCCCAGCATTTT. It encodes CASSTGLSGNQPQHF.

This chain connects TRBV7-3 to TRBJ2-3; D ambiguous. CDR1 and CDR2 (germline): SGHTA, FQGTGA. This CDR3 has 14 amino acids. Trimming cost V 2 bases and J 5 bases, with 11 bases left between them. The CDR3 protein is CASSLLGSGDTQYF. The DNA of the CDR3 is TGTGCCAGCAGCTTACTTGGCTCTGGAGATACGCAGTATTTT.

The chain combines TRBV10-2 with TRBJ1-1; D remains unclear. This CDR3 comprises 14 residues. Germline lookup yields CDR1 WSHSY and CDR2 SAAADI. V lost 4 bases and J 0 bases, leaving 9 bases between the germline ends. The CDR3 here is CASSVPGMNTEAFF. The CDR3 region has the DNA TGCGCCAGCAGTGTACCGGGAATGAACACTGAAGCTTTCTTT.

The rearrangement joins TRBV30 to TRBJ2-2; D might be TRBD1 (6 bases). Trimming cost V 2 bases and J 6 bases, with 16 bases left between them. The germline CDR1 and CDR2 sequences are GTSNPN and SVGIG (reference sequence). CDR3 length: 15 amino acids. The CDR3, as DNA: TGTGCCTGGAGTCCCTGGACAGCCGGGGCCGGGGAGCTGTTTTTT. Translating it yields CAWSPWTAGAGELFF.

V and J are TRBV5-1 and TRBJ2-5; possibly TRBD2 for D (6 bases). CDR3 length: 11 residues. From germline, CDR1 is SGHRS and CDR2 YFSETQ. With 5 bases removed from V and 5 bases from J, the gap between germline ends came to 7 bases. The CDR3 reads CASRGGETQYF. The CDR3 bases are TGCGCCAGCAGGGGAGGCGAGACCCAGTACTTC.

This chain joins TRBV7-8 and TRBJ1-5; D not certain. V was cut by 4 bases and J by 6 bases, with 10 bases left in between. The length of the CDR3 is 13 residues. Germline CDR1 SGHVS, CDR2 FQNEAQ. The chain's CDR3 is CASSSAEGQPQHF. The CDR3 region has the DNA TGTGCCAGCAGCTCAGCAGAGGGTCAGCCCCAGCATTTT.

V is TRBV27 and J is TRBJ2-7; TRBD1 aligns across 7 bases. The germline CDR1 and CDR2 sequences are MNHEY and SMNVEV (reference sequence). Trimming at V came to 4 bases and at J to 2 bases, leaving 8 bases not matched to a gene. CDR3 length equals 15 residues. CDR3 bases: TGTGCCAGCAGTTGGATGTACAGGGGCCCCTACGAGCAGTACTTC. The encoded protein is CASSWMYRGPYEQYF.

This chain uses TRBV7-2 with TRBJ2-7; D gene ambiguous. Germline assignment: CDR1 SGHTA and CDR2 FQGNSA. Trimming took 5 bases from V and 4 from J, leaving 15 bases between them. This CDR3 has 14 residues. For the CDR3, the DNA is TGTGCCAGCAGCGTGGGCCTAGGTGCTTACGAGCAGTACTTC. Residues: CASSVGLGAYEQYF.

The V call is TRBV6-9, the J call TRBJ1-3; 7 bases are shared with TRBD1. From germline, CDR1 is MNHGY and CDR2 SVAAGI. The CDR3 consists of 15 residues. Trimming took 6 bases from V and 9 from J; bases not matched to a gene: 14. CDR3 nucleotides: TGTGCCAGCAGCTATGACAGGGATCCTCGTGGCACCATATATTTT. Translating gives CASSYDRDPRGTIYF.

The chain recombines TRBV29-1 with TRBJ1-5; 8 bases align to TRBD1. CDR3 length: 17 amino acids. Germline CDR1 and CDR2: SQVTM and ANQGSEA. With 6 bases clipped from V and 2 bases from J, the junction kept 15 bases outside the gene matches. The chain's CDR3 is CSVITGQGPSGNQPQHF. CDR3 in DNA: TGCAGCGTGATCACCGGACAGGGCCCGTCGGGCAATCAGCCCCAGCATTTT.